These 19 T cell receptor beta chains were sequenced from one sample in a study of blood T cell repertoires in COVID-19. The table came from immunoSEQ multiplex PCR; TCRdb's copy has only in-frame clones and leaves some out. Of nearly 95,000 clones detected, 85% to 90% appear once; the ten largest clones hold about 1.5%. The sequencing sample was made of peripheral blood. These receptors all come from a human donor with active COVID-19. The donor label of this sample is uncertain.

This chain joins TRBV3-1 (or the pseudogene TRBV3-2) and TRBJ2-3, with 11 bases identical to TRBD2. Trimming took 5 bases from V and 0 from J; bases not matched to a gene: 13. The CDR3 contains 19 residues. Germline V gene lookup returns CDR1 LGHDT and CDR2 YNNKEL (reference sequence). CDR3 in amino acids: CASSFIAGGGSASTDTQYF. As DNA, the CDR3 is TGTGCCAGCAGCTTCATAGCGGGGGGGGGTTCCGCTAGCACAGATACGCAGTATTTT.

The chain uses TRBV3-1 (or the pseudogene TRBV3-2) and TRBJ2-2, with 12 bases lining up with TRBD2. Germline V CDR1 and CDR2: LGHDT, YNNKEL (reference sequence). Losses at the gene ends were 2 bases for V and 6 bases for J; bases not matched to a gene: 4. The CDR3 runs to 16 residues. This chain's CDR3 is CASSQMGLAGPGELFF. DNA of the CDR3: TGTGCCAGCAGCCAAATGGGACTAGCGGGTCCCGGGGAGCTGTTTTTT.

This chain joins TRBV2 and TRBJ2-7; D call uncertain. The CDR3 loop spans 13 amino acids. The germline V gene encodes CDR1 SNHLY and CDR2 FYNNEI. V gave up 4 bases and J gave up 6 bases, with 13 bases separating them. The CDR3: CASSGAQFFEQYF. CDR3 bases: TGTGCCAGCAGTGGGGCTCAATTTTTCGAGCAGTACTTC. Full variable domain (missing parts from reference TRBV2 and TRBJ2-7): EPEVTQTPSHQVTQMGQEVILRCVPISNHLYFYWYRQILGQKVEFLVSFYNNEISEKSEIFDDQFSVERPDGSNFTLKIRSTKLEDSAMYFCASSGAQFFEQYFGPGTRLTVT.

The rearrangement joins TRBV5-1 to TRBJ1-1, with no clear D. CDR1 and CDR2 from the germline V gene are SGHRS and YFSETQ. V lost 0 bases to trimming and J lost 1 base, with 7 bases between them. The CDR3 runs to 14 residues. DNA of the CDR3: TGCGCCAGCAGCTTGGGGCCGGGGAACACTGAAGCTTTCTTT. This translates into CASSLGPGNTEAFF.

The rearrangement links TRBV7-2 to TRBJ2-2; 8 nucleotides match TRBD1. Trimming at V came to 5 bases and at J to 6 bases, leaving 14 bases not matched to a gene. From germline, CDR1 is SGHTA and CDR2 FQGNSA. The CDR3 sequence is 17 residues long. CDR3 protein: CASSTSLGAGGAGELFF. The CDR3, as DNA: TGTGCCAGCAGCACTTCACTAGGGGCAGGGGGCGCCGGGGAGCTGTTTTTT.

The table lists this clone with a count of one. This chain connects TRBV5-4 to TRBJ2-3, with D unresolved. Trimming shortened V by 1 base and J by 1 base, and 7 bases separated the two germline ends. CDR1 and CDR2 (germline): SGHNT, YYREEE (reference sequence). The CDR3 sequence is 14 residues long. The CDR3 DNA reads as TGTGCCAGCAGCTTGACTACTGGCACAGATACGCAGTATTTT. Its translation: CASSLTTGTDTQYF.

The V and J genes are TRBV28 and TRBJ1-2; D uncertain. Germline V gives CDR1 MDHEN, CDR2 SYDVKM. This CDR3 contains 13 residues. The V end was cut by 7 bases, the J end by 4 bases, with 13 bases between. In nucleotides, the CDR3 is TGTGCCAGCACCCAAACACGGGGCTATGGCTACACCTTC. Residues: CASTQTRGYGYTF.

V gene TRBV19 combines with J gene TRBJ1-1; tentative D call: TRBD1 (6 bases). CDR3 length: 13 residues. V was trimmed by 4 bases and J by 1 base, leaving 7 bases between them. From germline, CDR1 is LNHDA and CDR2 SQIVND (reference sequence). CDR3 sequence reads: CASSTQGNTEAFF. In DNA form, the CDR3 reads TGTGCCAGTAGTACACAGGGGAACACTGAAGCTTTCTTT.

The chain recombines TRBV9 with TRBJ2-7; a possible D gene is TRBD1 (5 bases). Trimming stripped 0 bases from V and 2 bases from J, with 12 bases between. This CDR3 has 15 amino acids. The germline V gene has CDR1 SGDLS and CDR2 YYNGEE. The CDR3 nucleotides read TGTGCCAGCAGCGTAGCCGACAGTCAGCCCTACGAGCAGTACTTC. Translation: CASSVADSQPYEQYF.

The chain joins TRBV28 to TRBJ1-2; TRBD1 is a possible D gene (5 bases). V lost 8 bases and J 2 bases, leaving 12 bases between the germline ends. The length of the CDR3 is 13 residues. Germline V gene sequence: CDR1 MDHEN, CDR2 SYDVKM. CDR3 amino acids: CASADTLNYGYTF. Here the CDR3 DNA reads TGTGCCAGCGCGGACACACTAAACTATGGCTACACCTTC.

The chain uses TRBV27 and TRBJ1-1; a possible D gene is TRBD1 (5 bases). Germline V gene sequence: CDR1 MNHEY, CDR2 SMNVEV (reference sequence). This CDR3 is 14 amino acids long. Trimming left V 5 bases short and J 6 bases short, with 16 bases between. CDR3 sequence reads: CASSKQNGGAEAFF. CDR3 bases: TGTGCCAGCAGTAAGCAAAACGGGGGTGCTGAAGCTTTCTTT.

The CDR3 coding sequence is TGTGCCAGCAGCCCCCGCGGGGTAGCGGGGGGCCCTAGCACAGATACGCAGTATTTT. Protein sequence: CASSPRGVAGGPSTDTQYF. The chain couples TRBV9 to TRBJ2-3; 10 positions match TRBD2. The J segment lost 0 bases and the V segment lost 4 bases, leaving 14 bases of the junction unmatched. The CDR3 has 19 amino acids. From germline, CDR1 is SGDLS and CDR2 YYNGEE.

This chain uses TRBV4-3 with TRBJ1-6; D remains unclear. Germline loops: CDR1 LGHNA, CDR2 YSLEER. V lost 0 bases and J lost 5, with 8 bases in between. The CDR3 contains 15 residues. As DNA, the CDR3 is TGCGCCAGCAGCCAAGATGGTCGGGATAATTCACCCCTCCACTTT. This encodes CASSQDGRDNSPLHF.

V usage is TRBV28 and J usage is TRBJ1-1, with TRBD1 matching over 9 bases. From germline, CDR1 is MDHEN and CDR2 SYDVKM. Trimming removed 2 bases from V and 3 bases from J; junction bases left unmatched: 4. The CDR3 extends over 15 amino acids. The CDR3 sequence is CASSLRDREYTEAFF. The CDR3 coding sequence is TGTGCCAGCAGTTTAAGGGACAGGGAATACACTGAAGCTTTCTTT.

This sequence joins TRBV6-5 and TRBJ2-7, with D possibly being TRBD1 (5 bases). Germline CDR1 is MNHEY and CDR2 is SVGAGI. CDR3 length: 14 residues. Trimming pared 7 bases from V and 0 bases from J, leaving 13 bases between. CDR3 sequence reads: CASIWGRSSYEQYF. The CDR3 DNA reads as TGTGCCAGCATCTGGGGCCGAAGCTCCTACGAGCAGTACTTC.

The V and J genes are TRBV7-2 and TRBJ1-1; unclear D gene. The germline V gene encodes CDR1 SGHTA and CDR2 FQGNSA. There are 11 residues in the CDR3. V lost 4 bases to trimming and J lost 7 bases, with 7 bases between them. The CDR3 DNA sequence: TGTGCCAGCAGCTCATACATTGAAGCTTTCTTT. Protein sequence: CASSSYIEAFF.

CDR3: CASSLKGNHGYTF. The CDR3 nucleotides read TGTGCCAGCAGTTTAAAGGGGAACCATGGCTACACCTTC. The chain employs TRBV28 and TRBJ1-2; possible D gene TRBD1, 5 bases. CDR1 and CDR2 from the germline V gene are MDHEN and SYDVKM. The V and J ends lost 2 bases and 6 bases respectively, with 10 bases between them. The CDR3 covers 13 residues.

The genes are TRBV14 and TRBJ1-2, with 8 bases fitting TRBD1. The germline V gene has CDR1 SGHDN and CDR2 FVKESK. This CDR3 has 14 residues. V lost 2 bases, J lost 4 bases, and 3 bases stayed unmatched. Here the CDR3 DNA reads TGTGCCAGCAGCCAAATGGGACAGGTCTATGGCTACACCTTC. It yields the protein CASSQMGQVYGYTF.

The genes are TRBV5-5 and TRBJ2-1; perhaps TRBD1 as D (6 bases). Trimming removed 1 base from V and 2 bases from J, with 10 bases in between. The CDR3 runs 15 residues. The germline V gene has CDR1 SGHKS and CDR2 YYEKEE (reference sequence). CDR3 bases: TGTGCCAGCAGCTTGACAGGGCCTACCTACAATGAGCAGTTCTTC. Protein sequence: CASSLTGPTYNEQFF.